The 9 T cell receptor beta chains listed next were all sequenced from one sample in a study of blood T cell repertoires in COVID-19 (TCRdb year 2020). Libraries were constructed by the immunoSEQ multiplex PCR assay. Entries here come from immuneACCESS through TCRdb and include only in-frame sequences with V and J called. Some clones fail to appear in such tables; in the studies checked, an unresolved V gene covers under half of the shortfall, and the cause of the remainder is unknown. The sample data list about 120,000 clones, and roughly 80% of these were observed just once. Together, the top ten hold more than 9% of the sample. Sequencing was carried out using peripheral blood. These receptors were collected from a human donor in a cohort sampled during active COVID-19.

The gene calls are TRBV6-2 or TRBV6-3 and TRBJ2-2; a possible D gene is TRBD1 (7 bases). The CDR3 has 17 amino acids. Germline lookup yields CDR1 MNHEY and CDR2 SVGEGT. Trimming left V 0 bases short and J 9 bases short, with 20 bases between. This CDR3 reads CASSYSPSTGRRRELFF. The CDR3 coding sequence is TGTGCCAGCAGTTACTCCCCTTCGACAGGGAGGCGAAGGGAGCTGTTTTTT.

This rearrangement joins TRBV19 to TRBJ2-7, with TRBD2 as a possible D gene (5 bases). The germline gives CDR1 LNHDA, CDR2 SQIVND (reference sequence). Trimming pared 6 bases from V and 3 bases from J, leaving 12 bases between. This CDR3 comprises 13 residues. This CDR3 is CASSRRGSYEQYF. The CDR3 DNA is TGTGCCAGTAGCCGACGAGGGAGCTACGAGCAGTACTTC.

The V call is TRBV19, the J call TRBJ2-1, with 8 bases lining up with TRBD2. This CDR3 is 14 amino acids long. Germline-derived CDR1 and CDR2 are LNHDA and SQIVND (reference sequence). With 7 bases clipped from V and 7 bases from J, the junction kept 9 bases outside the gene matches. CDR3 DNA: TGTGCCAGTACCGCATGGGGCGGGGGGAATGAGCAGTTCTTC. It codes for CASTAWGGGNEQFF.

The chain employs TRBV15 and TRBJ1-1; 7 nucleotides agree with TRBD1. Unmatched junction bases numbered 1, after V lost 3 bases and J lost 0 bases. This CDR3 contains 14 residues. Germline values: CDR1 LNHNV, CDR2 YYDKDF (reference sequence). CDR3 loop: CATSRTGMNTEAFF. In DNA, the CDR3 is TGTGCCACCAGCAGGACAGGGATGAACACTGAAGCTTTCTTT.

The rearrangement links TRBV18 to TRBJ1-5; the D gene is possibly TRBD1 (5 bases). There are 15 residues in the CDR3. Germline V gene data show CDR1 as KGHSH and CDR2 as LQKENI. The V and J ends lost 4 bases and 5 bases respectively, with 15 bases between them. The chain's CDR3 is CASSRIPTTDQPQHF. The CDR3 DNA reads as TGTGCCAGCTCACGCATTCCAACGACAGATCAGCCCCAGCATTTT.

V and J are TRBV20-1 and TRBJ2-5; weak D call: TRBD1 (5 bases). The V end was cut by 7 bases, the J end by 2 bases, with 8 bases between. Germline V CDR1 and CDR2: DFQATT, SNEGSKA (reference sequence). CDR3 length: 11 residues. CDR3 nucleotides: TGCAGTGGGACAACTCAAGAGACCCAGTACTTC. It encodes CSGTTQETQYF.

V is TRBV28 and J is TRBJ2-2; the D is unclear. The germline V gene encodes CDR1 MDHEN and CDR2 SYDVKM. V lost 6 bases to trimming and J lost 7 bases, with 9 bases between them. The CDR3 is 12 residues long. The CDR3 is CASRVVVGELFF. For the CDR3, the DNA is TGTGCCAGCAGAGTGGTAGTCGGGGAGCTGTTTTTT.

The chain recombines TRBV7-2 with TRBJ1-2, with D unresolved. The CDR3 runs 14 residues. Trimming stripped 3 bases from V and 2 bases from J, with 10 bases between. Germline values: CDR1 SGHTA, CDR2 FQGNSA. CDR3 DNA: TGTGCCAGCAGCTTTACTAAAGGCAACTATGGCTACACCTTC. This translates into CASSFTKGNYGYTF.

The CDR3 coding sequence is TGTGCCAGCAGCCAAGTTCGTCGGTTGAACACTGAAGCTTTCTTT. Amino acids: CASSQVRRLNTEAFF. V gene TRBV3-1 (or the pseudogene TRBV3-2) combines with J gene TRBJ1-1; D is uncertain. CDR1 is LGHDT and CDR2 is YNNKEL in the germline V gene (reference sequence). The CDR3 covers 15 residues. V was cut by 1 base and J by 0 bases, with 9 bases left in between.